This T cell receptor (beta chain) was identified in a study of blood T cell repertoires in COVID-19. Overall study: The United States, Italy and Spain supplied acute and convalescent COVID-19 samples. Sources were T cells, B-cell-depleted T cells, or PBMCs; the material itself was cDNA or gDNA.

Between the trimmed V and J ends, which lost 0 bases and 6 bases, there was a span of 7 bases. The CDR3 loop spans 12 amino acids. The germline V gene encodes CDR1 SGHNT and CDR2 YYREEE (reference sequence). How the authors handled the data: Reference gene primer amplification in the assay estimated nucleated cell counts. Sequenced by immunoSEQ multiplex PCR; TCRdb stores in-frame clones only, minus some. V and J calls plus clone size are reproduced from that table; the DNA served to infer D and trimming. Of a few hundred thousand clones listed, over 75% are singletons. This clonotype was sampled from a human donor in a cohort sampled during active COVID-19. The sample consisted of peripheral blood. The genes are TRBV5-4 and TRBJ2-7; the D gene is possibly TRBD2 (5 bases). CDR3 nucleotides: TGTGCCAGCAGCTTGGACGGGATCGAGCAGTACTTC. Its translation is CASSLDGIEQYF.